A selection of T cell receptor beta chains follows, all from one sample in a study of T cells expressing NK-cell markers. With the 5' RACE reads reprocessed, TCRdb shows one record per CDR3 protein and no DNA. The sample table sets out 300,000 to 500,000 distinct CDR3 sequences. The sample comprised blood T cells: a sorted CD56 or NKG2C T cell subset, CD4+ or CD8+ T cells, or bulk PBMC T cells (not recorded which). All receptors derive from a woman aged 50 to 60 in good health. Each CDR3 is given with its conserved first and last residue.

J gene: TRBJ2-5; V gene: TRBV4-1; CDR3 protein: CASRDPVGSGQETQYF
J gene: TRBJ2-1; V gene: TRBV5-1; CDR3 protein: CASSLQPSSSYNEQFF
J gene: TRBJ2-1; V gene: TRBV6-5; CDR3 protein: CARAAGTMNEQFF
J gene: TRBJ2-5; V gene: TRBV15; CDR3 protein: CATNKGQEKETQYF
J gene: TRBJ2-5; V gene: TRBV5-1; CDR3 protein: CASSLEQLVGETQYF
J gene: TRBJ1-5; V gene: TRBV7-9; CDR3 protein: CASSRGSSQPQHF
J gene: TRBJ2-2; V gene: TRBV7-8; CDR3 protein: CASSYRLAENTGELFF
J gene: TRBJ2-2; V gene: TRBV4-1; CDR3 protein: CASSQNAGQHVSNTGELFF
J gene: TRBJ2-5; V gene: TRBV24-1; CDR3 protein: CATSDGTYFETQYF
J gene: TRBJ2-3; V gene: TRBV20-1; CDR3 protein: CSAPLAGGPDTQYF
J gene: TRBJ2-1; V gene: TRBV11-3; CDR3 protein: CASSFWAGEYNEQFF
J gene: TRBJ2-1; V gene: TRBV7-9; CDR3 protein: CASSFAGRYNEQFF
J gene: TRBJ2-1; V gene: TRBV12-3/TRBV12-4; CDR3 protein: CASSKGLAGGPRGNEQFF
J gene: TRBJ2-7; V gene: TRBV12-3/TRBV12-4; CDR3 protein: CASSFGLGVRYEQYF
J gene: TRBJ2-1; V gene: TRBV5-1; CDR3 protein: CASTLRLSSYNEQFF
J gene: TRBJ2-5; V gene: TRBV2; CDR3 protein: CASSEVDQETQYF
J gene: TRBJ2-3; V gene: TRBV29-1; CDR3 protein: CSVVVFTVATTTSTTTDTQYF
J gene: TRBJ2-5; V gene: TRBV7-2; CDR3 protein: CASSPVSDETQYF
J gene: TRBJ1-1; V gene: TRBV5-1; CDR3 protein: CASSLNPALNTEAFF
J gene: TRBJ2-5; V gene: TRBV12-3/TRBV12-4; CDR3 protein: CASSLVQGAWETQYF
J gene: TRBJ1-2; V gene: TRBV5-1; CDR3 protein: CASSLDRGTGGYTF
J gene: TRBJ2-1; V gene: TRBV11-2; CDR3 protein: CASRLPGVSEQFF
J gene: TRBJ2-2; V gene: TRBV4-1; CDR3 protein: CASRSTGTVNTGELFF
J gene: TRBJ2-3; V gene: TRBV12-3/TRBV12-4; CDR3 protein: CASSFNGNTQYF
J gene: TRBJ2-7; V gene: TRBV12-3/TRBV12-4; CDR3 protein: CASSPPQGPYEQYF
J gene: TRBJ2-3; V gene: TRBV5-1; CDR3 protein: CASSLAGLLDTQYF
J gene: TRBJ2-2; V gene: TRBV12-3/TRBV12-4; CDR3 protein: CASSSELTGELFF
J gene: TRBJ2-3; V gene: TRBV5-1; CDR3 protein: CATSEADRSTDTQYF
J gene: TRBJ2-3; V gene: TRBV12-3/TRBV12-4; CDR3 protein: CASRSRWTDTQYF
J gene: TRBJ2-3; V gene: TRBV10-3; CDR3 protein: CAISPRDREDTQYF
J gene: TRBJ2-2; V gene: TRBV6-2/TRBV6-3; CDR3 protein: CASSYSSQGGTGELFF
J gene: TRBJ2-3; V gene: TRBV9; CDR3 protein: CASSGPTSTDTQYF
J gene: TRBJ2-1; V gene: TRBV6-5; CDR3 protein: CASSPDRGTNEQFF
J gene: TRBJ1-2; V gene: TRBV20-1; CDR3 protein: CSARPLPGNAIYGYTF
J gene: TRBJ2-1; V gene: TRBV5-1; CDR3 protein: CASSPDRGGSYNEQFF
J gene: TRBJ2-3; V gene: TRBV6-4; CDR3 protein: CASRILAGSRDTQYF
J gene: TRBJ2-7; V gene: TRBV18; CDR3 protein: CASIREPSSYEQYF
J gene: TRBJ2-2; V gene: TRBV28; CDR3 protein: CASKGGDRGELFF
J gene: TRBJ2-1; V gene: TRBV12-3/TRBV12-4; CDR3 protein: CASRPTHTYNEQFF
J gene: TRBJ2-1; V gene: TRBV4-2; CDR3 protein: CASSQDRPSGNNEQFF
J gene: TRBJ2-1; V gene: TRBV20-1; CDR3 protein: CSARVKREDNHEQFF
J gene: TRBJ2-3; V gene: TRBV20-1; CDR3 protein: CSAIPGLAVSLRVQYF
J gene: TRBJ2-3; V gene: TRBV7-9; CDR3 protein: CASSILAGATSTDTQYF
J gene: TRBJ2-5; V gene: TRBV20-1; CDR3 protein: CSAVGVGTHQETQYF
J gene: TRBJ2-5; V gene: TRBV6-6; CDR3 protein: CASSYGQGAETQYF
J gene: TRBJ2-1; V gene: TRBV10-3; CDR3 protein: CAISEWATGPNSYNEQFF
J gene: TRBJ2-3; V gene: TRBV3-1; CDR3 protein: CASSQAGQNTDTQYF
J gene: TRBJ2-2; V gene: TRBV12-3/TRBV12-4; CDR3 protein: CASRPGRRTGELFF
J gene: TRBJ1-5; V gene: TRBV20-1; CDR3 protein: CSASRSVGNQPQHF
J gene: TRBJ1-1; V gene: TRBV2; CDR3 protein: CASSGRDRGTEAFF
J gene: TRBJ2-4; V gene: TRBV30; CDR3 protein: CAWSYGTLRAKNIQYF
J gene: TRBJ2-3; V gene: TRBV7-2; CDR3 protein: CASIQGLAGDTQYF
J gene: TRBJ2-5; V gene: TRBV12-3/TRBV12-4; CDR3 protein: CASTVRGLADESETQYF
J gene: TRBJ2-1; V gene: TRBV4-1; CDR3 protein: CASSQSTPAGSSYNEQFF